The source of this T cell receptor beta chain is a study of CD8 T cells in ankylosing spondylitis. One entry per CDR3 protein, called by TCRdb with MiXCR from the 5' RACE reads. The table lists roughly 120,000 distinct CDR3 sequences, roughly 13% of them singletons. This clonotype has ten or more counts. This CDR3 spans 14 amino acids. Trimming at V came to 2 bases and at J to 8 bases, leaving 4 bases not matched to a gene. Germline CDR1 reads DFQATT; CDR2 reads SNEGSKA (reference sequence). V is TRBV20-1 and J is TRBJ1-6; 9 bases line up with TRBD1. This receptor was taken from a female donor with ankylosing spondylitis or in good health (not recorded which). Sequencing was performed on blood, either unsorted or a sorted T cell fraction (not recorded which). The CDR3 sequence: CSARKRTGDSPLHF. As DNA, the CDR3 is TGCAGTGCTAGAAAAAGGACAGGGGATTCACCCCTCCACTTT.